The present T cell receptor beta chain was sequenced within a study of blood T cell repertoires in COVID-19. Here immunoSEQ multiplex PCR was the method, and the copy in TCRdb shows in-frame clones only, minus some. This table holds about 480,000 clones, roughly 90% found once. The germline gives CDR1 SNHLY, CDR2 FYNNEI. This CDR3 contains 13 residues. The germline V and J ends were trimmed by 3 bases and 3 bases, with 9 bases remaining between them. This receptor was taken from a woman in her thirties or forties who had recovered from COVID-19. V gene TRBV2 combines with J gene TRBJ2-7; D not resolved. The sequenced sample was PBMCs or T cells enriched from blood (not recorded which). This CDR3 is CASSDLRNYEQYF. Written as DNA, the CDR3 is TGTGCCAGCAGTGATTTGCGGAACTACGAGCAGTACTTC.